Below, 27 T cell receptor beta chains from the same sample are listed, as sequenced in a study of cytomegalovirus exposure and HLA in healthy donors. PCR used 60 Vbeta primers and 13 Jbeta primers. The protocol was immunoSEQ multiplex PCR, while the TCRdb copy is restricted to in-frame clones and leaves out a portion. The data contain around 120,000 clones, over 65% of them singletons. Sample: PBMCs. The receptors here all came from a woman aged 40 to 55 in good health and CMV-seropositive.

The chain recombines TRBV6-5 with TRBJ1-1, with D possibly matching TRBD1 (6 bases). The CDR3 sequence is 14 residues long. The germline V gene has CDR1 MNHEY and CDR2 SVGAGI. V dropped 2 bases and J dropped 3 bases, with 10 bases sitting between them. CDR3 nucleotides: TGTGCCAGCAGTTACCAGGGGTTGTACACTGAAGCTTTCTTT. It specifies CASSYQGLYTEAFF.

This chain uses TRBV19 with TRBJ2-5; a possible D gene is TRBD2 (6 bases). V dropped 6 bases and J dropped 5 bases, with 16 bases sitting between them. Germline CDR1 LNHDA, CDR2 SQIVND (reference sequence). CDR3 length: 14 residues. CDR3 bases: TGTGCCAGTAGCCCCCATGGGGGGAGGGAGACCCAGTACTTC. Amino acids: CASSPHGGRETQYF.

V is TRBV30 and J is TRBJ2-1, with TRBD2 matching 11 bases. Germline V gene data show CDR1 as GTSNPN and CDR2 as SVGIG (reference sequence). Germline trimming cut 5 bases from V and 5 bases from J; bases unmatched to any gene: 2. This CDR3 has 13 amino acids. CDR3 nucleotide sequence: TGTGCCTGGGGACTAGCGGGTGACAATGAGCAGTTCTTC. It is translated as CAWGLAGDNEQFF.

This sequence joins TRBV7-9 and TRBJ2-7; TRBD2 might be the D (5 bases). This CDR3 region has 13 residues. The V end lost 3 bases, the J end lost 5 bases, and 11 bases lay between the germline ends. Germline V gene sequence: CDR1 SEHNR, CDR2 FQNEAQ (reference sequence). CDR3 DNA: TGTGCCAGCAGCTTGGACGGGATCAACGAGCAGTACTTC. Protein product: CASSLDGINEQYF.

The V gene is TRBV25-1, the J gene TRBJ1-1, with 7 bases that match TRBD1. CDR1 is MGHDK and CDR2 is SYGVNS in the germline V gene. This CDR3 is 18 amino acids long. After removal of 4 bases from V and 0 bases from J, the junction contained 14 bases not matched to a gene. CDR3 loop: CASSGGTAFAHLNTEAFF. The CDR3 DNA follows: TGTGCCAGCAGTGGGGGGACAGCCTTTGCCCACCTGAACACTGAAGCTTTCTTT. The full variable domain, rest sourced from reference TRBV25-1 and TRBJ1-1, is EADIYQTPRYLVIGTGKKITLECSQTMGHDKMYWYQQDPGMELHLIHYSYGVNSTEKGDLSSESTVSRIRTEHFPLTLESARPSHTSQYLCASSGGTAFAHLNTEAFFGQGTRLTVV.

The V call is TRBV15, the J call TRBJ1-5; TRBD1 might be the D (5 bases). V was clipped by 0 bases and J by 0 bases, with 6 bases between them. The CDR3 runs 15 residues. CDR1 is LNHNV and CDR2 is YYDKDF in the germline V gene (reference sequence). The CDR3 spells CATSREGDSNQPQHF. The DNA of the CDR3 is TGTGCCACCAGCAGAGAAGGGGATAGCAATCAGCCCCAGCATTTT.

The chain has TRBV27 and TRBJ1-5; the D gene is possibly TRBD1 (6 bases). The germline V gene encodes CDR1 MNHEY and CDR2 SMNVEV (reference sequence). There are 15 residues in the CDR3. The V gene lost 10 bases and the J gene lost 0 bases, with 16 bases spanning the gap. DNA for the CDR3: TGTGCCACCCGGACAGAGTTTGATAGCAATCAGCCCCAGCATTTT. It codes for CATRTEFDSNQPQHF.

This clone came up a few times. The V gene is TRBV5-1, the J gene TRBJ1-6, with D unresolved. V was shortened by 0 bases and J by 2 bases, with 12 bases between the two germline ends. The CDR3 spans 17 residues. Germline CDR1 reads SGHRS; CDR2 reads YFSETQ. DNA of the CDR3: TGCGCCAGCAGCTTGGCCGGCCCGGCGGCCTATAATTCACCCCTCCACTTT. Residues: CASSLAGPAAYNSPLHF.

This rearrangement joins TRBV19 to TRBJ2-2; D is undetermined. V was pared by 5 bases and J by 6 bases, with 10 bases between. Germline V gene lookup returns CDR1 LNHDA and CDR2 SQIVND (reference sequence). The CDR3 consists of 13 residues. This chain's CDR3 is CASSSGYAGELFF. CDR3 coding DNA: TGTGCCAGTAGTTCCGGGTATGCCGGGGAGCTGTTTTTT.

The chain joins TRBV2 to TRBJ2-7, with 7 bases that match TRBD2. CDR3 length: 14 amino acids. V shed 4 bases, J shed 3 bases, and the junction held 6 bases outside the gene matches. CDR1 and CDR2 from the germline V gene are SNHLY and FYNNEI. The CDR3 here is CASSGSSGNYEQYF. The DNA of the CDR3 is TGTGCCAGCAGTGGTTCGAGCGGGAACTACGAGCAGTACTTC.

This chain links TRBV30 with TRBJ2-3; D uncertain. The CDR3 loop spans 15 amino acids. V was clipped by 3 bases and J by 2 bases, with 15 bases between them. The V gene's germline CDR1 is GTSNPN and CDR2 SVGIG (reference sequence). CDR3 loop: CAWRYGGTYTDTQYF. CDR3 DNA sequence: TGTGCCTGGAGATACGGCGGCACCTACACAGATACGCAGTATTTT.

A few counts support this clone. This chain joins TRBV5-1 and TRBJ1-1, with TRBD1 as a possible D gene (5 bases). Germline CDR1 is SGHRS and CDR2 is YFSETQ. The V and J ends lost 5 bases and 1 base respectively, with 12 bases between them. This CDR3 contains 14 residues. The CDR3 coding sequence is TGCGCCAGCAGACCACAGGCGGCGAACACTGAAGCTTTCTTT. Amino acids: CASRPQAANTEAFF.

CDR3 coding DNA: TGCGCCAGCAGCCAAGAGAGGGGGCTAGTCGCAGATACGCAGTATTTT. Residues: CASSQERGLVADTQYF. This chain connects TRBV4-3 to TRBJ2-3; 7 bases match TRBD1. From germline, CDR1 is LGHNA and CDR2 YSLEER. The CDR3 covers 16 residues. Germline trimming cut 0 bases from V and 4 bases from J; bases unmatched to any gene: 7.

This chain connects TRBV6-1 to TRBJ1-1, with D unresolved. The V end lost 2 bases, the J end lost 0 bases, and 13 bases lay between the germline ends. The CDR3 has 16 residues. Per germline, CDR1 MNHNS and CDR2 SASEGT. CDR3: CASSEWHRSLNTEAFF. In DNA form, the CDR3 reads TGTGCCAGCAGTGAATGGCACAGAAGTTTGAACACTGAAGCTTTCTTT.

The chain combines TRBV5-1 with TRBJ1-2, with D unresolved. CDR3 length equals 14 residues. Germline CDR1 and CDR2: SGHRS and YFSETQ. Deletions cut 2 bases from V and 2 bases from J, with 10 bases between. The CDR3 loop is CASSLSPKNYGYTF. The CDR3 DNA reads TGCGCCAGCAGCTTATCCCCAAAAAACTATGGCTACACCTTC.

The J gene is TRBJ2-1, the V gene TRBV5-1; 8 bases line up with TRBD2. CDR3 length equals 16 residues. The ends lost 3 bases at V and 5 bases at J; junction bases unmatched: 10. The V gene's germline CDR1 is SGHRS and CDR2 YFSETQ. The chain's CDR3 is CASSSAPGRGDNEQFF. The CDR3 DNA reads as TGCGCCAGCAGCTCGGCCCCCGGGAGGGGAGACAATGAGCAGTTCTTC.

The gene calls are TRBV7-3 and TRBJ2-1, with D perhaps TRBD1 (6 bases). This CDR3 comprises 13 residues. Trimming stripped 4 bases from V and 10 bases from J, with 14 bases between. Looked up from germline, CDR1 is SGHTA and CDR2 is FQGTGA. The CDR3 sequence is CASSSRGLAEQFF. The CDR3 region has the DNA TGTGCCAGCAGCTCAAGGGGGTTAGCGGAGCAGTTCTTC.

DNA of the CDR3: TGTGCCACCCTAAAAAGCGGGGGGGCCACAGATACGCAGTATTTT. As protein: CATLKSGGATDTQYF. The genes are TRBV10-3 and TRBJ2-3; 10 bases align to TRBD2. V lost 10 bases to trimming and J lost 2 bases; unmatched junction nucleotides: 9. The germline V gene has CDR1 ENHRY and CDR2 SYGVKD. This CDR3 is built from 15 residues.

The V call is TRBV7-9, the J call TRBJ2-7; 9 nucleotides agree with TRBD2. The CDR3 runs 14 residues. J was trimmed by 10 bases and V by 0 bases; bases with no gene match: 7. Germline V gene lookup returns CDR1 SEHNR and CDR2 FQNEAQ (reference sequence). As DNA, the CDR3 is TGTGCCAGCAGCTTAGCTAGCGGGAGCAGGGAACAGTACTTC. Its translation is CASSLASGSREQYF.

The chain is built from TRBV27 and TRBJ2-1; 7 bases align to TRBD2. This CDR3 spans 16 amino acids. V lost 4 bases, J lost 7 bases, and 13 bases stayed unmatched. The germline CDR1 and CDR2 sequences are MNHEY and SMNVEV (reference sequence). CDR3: CASSSPRGRGGNEQFF. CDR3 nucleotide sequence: TGTGCCAGCAGTTCCCCGAGAGGGAGGGGCGGAAATGAGCAGTTCTTC.

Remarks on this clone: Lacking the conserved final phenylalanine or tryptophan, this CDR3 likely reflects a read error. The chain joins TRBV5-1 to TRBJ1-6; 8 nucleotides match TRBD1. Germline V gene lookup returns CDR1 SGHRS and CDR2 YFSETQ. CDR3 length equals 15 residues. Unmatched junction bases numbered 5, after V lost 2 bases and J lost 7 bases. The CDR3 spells CASSFDGQGNSPLHS. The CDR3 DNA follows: TGCGCCAGCAGCTTCGACGGACAGGGAAATTCACCCCTCCACTCT.

CDR3 DNA sequence: TGTGCCAGCAGCAACGGACGGGGGTACGAGCAGTACTTC. Protein sequence: CASSNGRGYEQYF. The chain recombines TRBV7-2 with TRBJ2-7, with a weak D call TRBD2 (6 bases). Germline V gives CDR1 SGHTA, CDR2 FQGNSA. CDR3 length equals 13 residues. V was pared by 5 bases and J by 4 bases, with 12 bases between.

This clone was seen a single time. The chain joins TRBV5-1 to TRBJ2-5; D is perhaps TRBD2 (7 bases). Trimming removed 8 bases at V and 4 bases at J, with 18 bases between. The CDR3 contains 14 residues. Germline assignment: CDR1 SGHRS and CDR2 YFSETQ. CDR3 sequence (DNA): TGCGCCAGTGCTGAGGGGGGGATTTCAGAGACCCAGTACTTC. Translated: CASAEGGISETQYF.

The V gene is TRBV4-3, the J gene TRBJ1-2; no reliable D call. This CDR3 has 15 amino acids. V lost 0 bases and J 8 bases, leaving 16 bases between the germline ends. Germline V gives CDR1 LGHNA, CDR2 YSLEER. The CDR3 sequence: CASSQDRGTGGGYTF. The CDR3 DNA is TGCGCCAGCAGCCAAGATCGCGGCACCGGAGGCGGCTACACCTTC.

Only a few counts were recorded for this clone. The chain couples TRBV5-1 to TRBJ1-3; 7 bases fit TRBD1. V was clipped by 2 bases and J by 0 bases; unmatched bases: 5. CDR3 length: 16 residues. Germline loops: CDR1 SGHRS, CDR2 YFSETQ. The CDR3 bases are TGCGCCAGCAGCTTAGGGGGCGCCACCTCTGGAAACACCATATATTTT. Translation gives CASSLGGATSGNTIYF.

The CDR3 protein is CASSLSSSGSIDTQYF. The CDR3 region has the DNA TGTGCCAGCAGCCTGTCGTCTAGCGGGAGCATCGATACGCAGTATTTT. The J gene is TRBJ2-3, the V gene TRBV11-1, with 10 bases identical to TRBD2. The germline gives CDR1 SGHAT, CDR2 FQDESV (reference sequence). With V trimmed by 5 bases and J by 6 bases, 11 bases remained unmatched. The CDR3 runs 16 residues.

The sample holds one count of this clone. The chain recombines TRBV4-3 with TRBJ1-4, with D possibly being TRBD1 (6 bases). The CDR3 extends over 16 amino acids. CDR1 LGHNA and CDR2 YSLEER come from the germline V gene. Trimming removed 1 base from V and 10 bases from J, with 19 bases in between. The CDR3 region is CASSQVQDSAQGKLFF. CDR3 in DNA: TGCGCCAGCAGCCAAGTCCAGGACAGCGCTCAAGGAAAACTGTTTTTT.